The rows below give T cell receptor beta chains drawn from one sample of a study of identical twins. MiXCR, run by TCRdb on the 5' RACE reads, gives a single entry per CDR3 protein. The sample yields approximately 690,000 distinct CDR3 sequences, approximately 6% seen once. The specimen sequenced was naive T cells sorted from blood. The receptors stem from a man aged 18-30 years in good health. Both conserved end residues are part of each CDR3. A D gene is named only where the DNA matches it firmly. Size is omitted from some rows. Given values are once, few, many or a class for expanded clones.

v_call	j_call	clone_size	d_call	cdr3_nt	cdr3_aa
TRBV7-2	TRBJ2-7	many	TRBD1	TGTGCCAGCAGCTTCGCCCCGGGACAGGTCTTCTACGAGCAGTACTTC	CASSFAPGQVFYEQYF
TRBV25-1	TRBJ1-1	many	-	TGTGCCAGCGTGCAGGGGAACACTGAAGCTTTCTTT	CASVQGNTEAFF
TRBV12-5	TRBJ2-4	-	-	TGTGCCGACAGCCGCCTAGCCAAAAACATTCAGTACTTC	CADSRLAKNIQYF
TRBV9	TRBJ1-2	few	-	TGTGCCAGCAGCGTAGAAGGAGGAGGAGGGGCAGGCGGCTACACCTTC	CASSVEGGGGAGGYTF
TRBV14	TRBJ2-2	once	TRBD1	TGTGCCAGCAGCCAAGAGTGGGACAGGGCTTTAACTTATAACACCGGGGAGCTGTTTTTT	CASSQEWDRALTYNTGELFF
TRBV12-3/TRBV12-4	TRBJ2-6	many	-	TGTGCCAGCACCTTGGGGGGAGCTGGGGCCAACGTCCTGACTTTC	CASTLGGAGANVLTF
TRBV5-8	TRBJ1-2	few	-	TGTGCCAGCAGCTTGGTGGGACACGGCGGCTATGGCTACACCTTC	CASSLVGHGGYGYTF
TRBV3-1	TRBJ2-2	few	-	TGTGCCAGCAGCCAGAACGATCCCCTAACCACCGGGGAGCTGTTTTTT	CASSQNDPLTTGELFF
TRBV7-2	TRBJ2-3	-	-	TGTGCCAGCAGCTTATCAGTGAGGGATACGCAGTATTTT	CASSLSVRDTQYF
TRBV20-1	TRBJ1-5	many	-	TGCAGTGCTAGACACCCCCAGAGGGATCAGCCCCAGCATTTT	CSARHPQRDQPQHF
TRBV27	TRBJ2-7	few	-	TGTGCCAGCAGTCCCCCCGGGTCCGGGGACGAGCAGTACTTC	CASSPPGSGDEQYF
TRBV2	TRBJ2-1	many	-	TGTGCCAGCAGTCCCGTCAATGAGCAGTTCTTC	CASSPVNEQFF
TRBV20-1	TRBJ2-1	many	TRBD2	TGCAGTGCGCCCCGGACTAGCGGGCCTTACAATGAGCAGTTCTTC	CSAPRTSGPYNEQFF
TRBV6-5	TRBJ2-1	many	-	TGTGCCAGCAGTCATTCCAGGGTGGGTCAGTTCTTC	CASSHSRVGQFF
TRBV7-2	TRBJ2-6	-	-	TGTGCCAGCAGCCCGCTTCCCCTCGCTGGGGCCAACGTCCTGACTTTC	CASSPLPLAGANVLTF
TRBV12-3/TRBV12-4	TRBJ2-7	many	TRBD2	TGTGCCAGCAGTTTTTCACGCGGGAGCGAGCAGTACTTC	CASSFSRGSEQYF